These 30 T cell receptor beta chains came from one sample sequenced in a study of blood T cell repertoires in COVID-19. Clones were sequenced by immunoSEQ multiplex PCR, and TCRdb holds only the in-frame ones, with some missing. The sample lists about 200,000 clones; 65% to 90% were seen once. Material: PBMCs or T cells enriched from blood (not recorded which). Every receptor here comes from a woman in her forties with acute COVID-19.

The chain is built from TRBV27 and TRBJ1-2; tentative D call: TRBD1 (5 bases). CDR1 is MNHEY, CDR2 SMNVEV, per germline (reference sequence). This CDR3 is 12 amino acids long. Trimming took 6 bases from V and 8 from J, leaving 13 bases between them. Here the CDR3 DNA reads TGTGCCAGCAGAGCAGGGCGGCGGGGCTACACCTTC. Translated, it gives CASRAGRRGYTF.

A few counts support this clone. The V and J genes are TRBV19 and TRBJ2-3; a possible D gene is TRBD1 (5 bases). Trimming removed 5 bases at V and 2 bases at J, with 20 bases between. This CDR3 is built from 17 residues. Germline V gene lookup returns CDR1 LNHDA and CDR2 SQIVND (reference sequence). CDR3 DNA: TGTGCCAGTAGTGGATTTTTGGACATGGAACCCACAGATACGCAGTATTTT. Translation: CASSGFLDMEPTDTQYF. Based on the CDR3 plus reference TRBV19 and TRBJ2-3, the full variable domain is DGGITQSPKYLFRKEGQNVTLSCEQNLNHDAMYWYRQDPGQGLRLIYYSQIVNDFQKGDIAEGYSVSREKKESFPLTVTSAQKNPTAFYLCASSGFLDMEPTDTQYFGPGTRLTVL.

The CDR3 DNA sequence: TGTGCCACCTCTACTAGCGGTGAAACCTACGAGCAGTACTTC. This translates into CATSTSGETYEQYF. The chain is built from TRBV24-1 and TRBJ2-7; 8 nucleotides align to TRBD2. V shed 9 bases and J 2 bases; nucleotides not matched to a gene: 8. CDR1 KGHDR and CDR2 SFDVKD come from the germline V gene. CDR3 size: 14 residues.

The V call is TRBV19, the J call TRBJ2-1; 7 bases are shared with TRBD1. Germline CDR1 reads LNHDA; CDR2 reads SQIVND (reference sequence). There are 15 residues in the CDR3. V lost 8 bases and J lost 1; bases outside the gene matches: 8. Written as DNA, the CDR3 is TGTGCCAGTCATTCAGGGGGAGCATCCTACAATGAGCAGTTCTTC. The encoded protein is CASHSGGASYNEQFF.

The rearrangement uses TRBV3-1 (or the pseudogene TRBV3-2) and TRBJ2-7; 13 nucleotides align to TRBD2. From germline, CDR1 is LGHDT and CDR2 YNNKEL (reference sequence). V lost 4 bases to trimming and J lost 6 bases; unmatched junction nucleotides: 6. The CDR3 is made up of 15 amino acids. CDR3 nucleotides: TGTGCCAGCAGCCTTAGGACTAGCGGGAGTGGCGAGCAGTACTTC. Encoded protein: CASSLRTSGSGEQYF.

The chain uses TRBV5-1 and TRBJ2-2; maybe TRBD1 (5 bases). This CDR3 has 15 residues. The V and J ends lost 0 bases and 6 bases respectively, with 12 bases between them. Germline CDR1 and CDR2: SGHRS and YFSETQ. Written as DNA, the CDR3 is TGCGCCAGCAGCTTGGAAGCAGGGTATGCCGGGGAGCTGTTTTTT. It specifies CASSLEAGYAGELFF.

V is TRBV15 and J is TRBJ1-1; D gene uncertain. Per the germline V gene, CDR1 is LNHNV and CDR2 is YYDKDF (reference sequence). V dropped 1 base and J dropped 0 bases, with 9 bases sitting between them. This CDR3 is built from 15 residues. The CDR3 is CATSRATTVNTEAFF. The CDR3 nucleotides are TGTGCCACCAGCAGAGCAACTACTGTGAACACTGAAGCTTTCTTT.

Of note for this clone: The same CDR3 arises from other DNA sequences in this sample as well. V gene TRBV9 combines with J gene TRBJ1-1; D call uncertain. Between the trimmed V and J ends, which lost 2 bases and 5 bases, there was a span of 7 bases. CDR3 size: 12 residues. Germline V gene sequence: CDR1 SGDLS, CDR2 YYNGEE. The CDR3 DNA follows: TGTGCCAGCAGCGTTGGAGAGACTGAAGCTTTCTTT. It is translated as CASSVGETEAFF.

CDR3 bases: TGTGCCAGTAGTATCTCCCCTAGAAACTACGAGCAGTACTTC. It is translated as CASSISPRNYEQYF. The rearrangement uses TRBV19 and TRBJ2-7; no reliable D call. CDR1 LNHDA and CDR2 SQIVND come from the germline V gene (reference sequence). CDR3 size: 14 residues. V was trimmed by 3 bases and J by 3 bases, leaving 12 bases between them.

On this clone: At one boundary the junction diverges from the germline segment, which might be a read error. V gene TRBV28 combines with J gene TRBJ1-5, with D tentatively TRBD1 (6 bases). The CDR3 sequence is 17 residues long. Germline V gene sequence: CDR1 MDHEN, CDR2 SYDVKM. CDR3 region: CASSPIDRLYSNQPQHF. The DNA for the CDR3 is TGTGCTAGCAGTCCCATTGACAGGCTGTATAGCAATCAGCCCCAGCATTTT.

This chain links TRBV28 with TRBJ1-1, with 7 nucleotides matching TRBD1. V dropped 5 bases and J dropped 1; count of bases not matched to a gene: 7. CDR1 MDHEN and CDR2 SYDVKM come from the germline V gene. This CDR3 is built from 15 residues. CDR3 DNA sequence: TGTGCCAGCAGTCCGCTAGGGGACAGGAACACTGAAGCTTTCTTT. Protein sequence: CASSPLGDRNTEAFF. Supplemented by reference TRBV28 and TRBJ1-1, the full variable domain reads DVKVTQSSRYLVKRTGEKVFLECVQDMDHENMFWYRQDPGLGLRLIYFSYDVKMKEKGDIPEGYSVSREKKERFSLILESASTNQTSMYLCASSPLGDRNTEAFFGQGTRLTVV.

This chain joins TRBV6-2 or TRBV6-3 and TRBJ2-2, with D maybe TRBD1 (7 bases). The germline CDR1 and CDR2 sequences are MNHEY and SVGEGT. The CDR3 runs to 14 residues. V gave up 4 bases and J gave up 5 bases, with 11 bases separating them. Written as DNA, the CDR3 is TGTGCCAGCAGTTTACAGGGGAGGACCGGGGAGCTGTTTTTT. Its translation: CASSLQGRTGELFF.

The rearrangement uses TRBV6-2 or TRBV6-3 and TRBJ1-1; a possible D gene is TRBD1 (5 bases). The CDR3 is made up of 14 amino acids. V lost 7 bases and J lost 0, with 12 bases in between. In germline, CDR1 is MNHEY, CDR2 SVGEGT. The CDR3 nucleotides are TGTGCCAGCACCCCAGCCAGGGTGAACACTGAAGCTTTCTTT. Translated, it gives CASTPARVNTEAFF.

This clone has only a few counts. The chain couples TRBV19 to TRBJ2-2; a weak D match, TRBD2 (5 bases). In germline, CDR1 is LNHDA, CDR2 SQIVND (reference sequence). Trimming pared 3 bases from V and 5 bases from J, leaving 10 bases between. CDR3 length equals 14 residues. CDR3 in DNA: TGTGCCAGTAGTATTTTGGGCGGGACCGGGGAGCTGTTTTTT. Translation gives CASSILGGTGELFF.

This chain uses TRBV11-3 with TRBJ2-2; no reliable D call. The CDR3 contains 14 residues. Germline V gene sequence: CDR1 SGHNT, CDR2 YENEEA. The V end was cut by 3 bases, the J end by 3 bases, with 8 bases between. CDR3 sequence: CASSFDWHTGELFF. The DNA for the CDR3 is TGTGCCAGCAGCTTTGACTGGCACACCGGGGAGCTGTTTTTT.

CDR3 amino acids: CASSFAAGALSGELFF. The CDR3 region has the DNA TGTGCCAGCAGCTTCGCCGCGGGGGCTTTGTCCGGGGAGCTGTTTTTT. The chain recombines TRBV5-5 with TRBJ2-2; perhaps TRBD2 as D (7 bases). CDR3 length: 16 residues. Per the germline V gene, CDR1 is SGHKS and CDR2 is YYEKEE (reference sequence). Trimming took 2 bases from V and 6 from J, leaving 17 bases between them.

This clone was picked up one time. The chain employs TRBV9 and TRBJ2-1; TRBD2 matches 11 bases. Unmatched junction bases numbered 9, after V lost 4 bases and J lost 6 bases. From germline, CDR1 is SGDLS and CDR2 YYNGEE. The CDR3 has 16 residues. The CDR3 region is CASSPRGTSGFNEQFF. In DNA, the CDR3 is TGTGCCAGCAGCCCCCGAGGGACTAGCGGATTCAATGAGCAGTTCTTC.

The chain combines TRBV6-1 with TRBJ1-1, with D possibly matching TRBD1 (6 bases). The CDR3 runs 14 residues. Germline V lookup: CDR1 MNHNS, CDR2 SASEGT. V lost 2 bases and J 10 bases, leaving 17 bases between the germline ends. CDR3 in DNA: TGTGCCAGCAGTGAAAGGACAGTGGGTGGAAGAGCTTTCTTT. It codes for CASSERTVGGRAFF.

This rearrangement joins TRBV7-8 to TRBJ1-5, with D unresolved. CDR1 SGHVS and CDR2 FQNEAQ come from the germline V gene. Between the trimmed V and J ends, which lost 1 base and 1 base, there was a span of 11 bases. This CDR3 contains 16 residues. The CDR3 region has the DNA TGTGCCAGCAGCTTAGGGGGAGGACTGAGCAATCAGCCCCAGCATTTT. It codes for CASSLGGGLSNQPQHF.

The rearrangement uses TRBV12-3 or TRBV12-4 and TRBJ2-7; D remains ambiguous. This CDR3 spans 11 amino acids. V lost 6 bases, J lost 6 bases, and 9 bases lay in between. The CDR3 spells CASSPGLEQYF. CDR3 sequence (DNA): TGTGCCAGCAGCCCTGGGCTCGAGCAGTACTTC.

The chain combines TRBV10-3 with TRBJ2-7; 12 bases agree with TRBD1. V lost 2 bases to trimming and J lost 4 bases; unmatched junction nucleotides: 3. CDR3 length equals 15 residues. Germline V gene lookup returns CDR1 ENHRY and CDR2 SYGVKD. CDR3 in DNA: TGTGCCATCAGTGAGGGGGACAGGGGGCGGTACGAGCAGTACTTC. Residues: CAISEGDRGRYEQYF.

V usage is TRBV28 and J usage is TRBJ1-6; 9 bases are shared with TRBD1. V dropped 5 bases and J dropped 4; count of bases not matched to a gene: 6. The CDR3 totals 16 residues. The V gene's germline CDR1 is MDHEN and CDR2 SYDVKM. CDR3 DNA: TGTGCCAGCAGTCGGGACAGGGAGTTGTATAATTCACCCCTCCACTTT. Translated: CASSRDRELYNSPLHF.

The chain is built from TRBV11-2 and TRBJ2-7, with a tentative D call TRBD2 (6 bases). Germline lookup yields CDR1 SGHAT and CDR2 FQNNGV. V was shortened by 6 bases and J by 0 bases, with 12 bases between the two germline ends. The CDR3 has 14 amino acids. The CDR3 DNA reads as TGTGCCAGCAGGCGGGGCTATCCCTCCTACGAGCAGTACTTC. This codes for CASRRGYPSYEQYF. The full variable domain, with the rest looked up from reference TRBV11-2 and TRBJ2-7, is EAGVAQSPRYKIIEKRQSVAFWCNPISGHATLYWYQQILGQGPKLLIQFQNNGVVDDSQLPKDRFSAERLKGVDSTLKIQPAKLEDSAVYLCASRRGYPSYEQYFGPGTRLTVT.

This chain joins TRBV9 and TRBJ1-4; 7 bases agree with TRBD1. The CDR3 loop spans 14 amino acids. J lost 7 bases, V lost 0 bases, and 3 bases had no gene match. Germline values: CDR1 SGDLS, CDR2 YYNGEE. The CDR3 here is CASSVVGGGEKLFF. CDR3 nucleotide sequence: TGTGCCAGCAGCGTAGTAGGGGGCGGTGAAAAACTGTTTTTT.

This clone was recorded a few times. The chain couples TRBV11-2 to TRBJ2-1, with TRBD2 identical over 16 bases. This CDR3 contains 18 residues. Germline values: CDR1 SGHAT, CDR2 FQNNGV. Trimming took 5 bases from V and 3 from J; bases not matched to a gene: 7. For the CDR3, the DNA is TGTGCCAGCAGCCTGGGACTAGCGGGAGGGTGGGGCTACAATGAGCAGTTCTTC. It is translated as CASSLGLAGGWGYNEQFF.

The J gene is TRBJ1-6, the V gene TRBV5-1; D is perhaps TRBD1 (5 bases). Trimming stripped 0 bases from V and 7 bases from J, with 11 bases between. Germline CDR1 SGHRS, CDR2 YFSETQ. The CDR3 is 15 residues long. The chain's CDR3 is CASSLDGGRNSPLHF. As DNA, the CDR3 is TGCGCCAGCAGCTTGGATGGGGGGAGGAATTCACCCCTCCACTTT.

The CDR3 sequence: CASSLAGAARGDTQYF. CDR3 DNA sequence: TGTGCCAGCAGCTTGGCGGGAGCCGCGCGGGGAGATACGCAGTATTTT. V usage is TRBV7-2 and J usage is TRBJ2-3, with TRBD2 matching over 7 bases. The ends lost 3 bases at V and 5 bases at J; junction bases unmatched: 11. This CDR3 region has 16 residues. In germline, CDR1 is SGHTA, CDR2 FQGNSA.

V gene TRBV4-3 combines with J gene TRBJ1-5; 10 bases agree with TRBD1. This CDR3 region has 18 residues. The V and J ends lost 1 base and 4 bases, in that order; junction bases with no gene match: 10. Germline V CDR1 and CDR2: LGHNA, YSLEER. CDR3 sequence reads: CASSQGTGGSLANQPQHF. DNA for the CDR3: TGCGCCAGCAGCCAAGGGACAGGGGGATCTTTAGCAAATCAGCCCCAGCATTTT.

The chain links TRBV28 to TRBJ1-5; D is possibly TRBD1 (5 bases). V shed 8 bases and J shed 3 bases, with 8 bases lying between them. CDR3 size: 12 residues. Germline values: CDR1 MDHEN, CDR2 SYDVKM. DNA of the CDR3: TGTGCCAGCCGGGGGACCAATCAGCCCCAGCATTTT. It is translated as CASRGTNQPQHF.

The chain has TRBV5-1 and TRBJ2-7; the D gene is possibly TRBD1 (5 bases). V was trimmed by 0 bases and J by 3 bases, leaving 13 bases between them. The CDR3 is made up of 15 amino acids. Germline V CDR1 and CDR2: SGHRS, YFSETQ. For the CDR3, the DNA is TGCGCCAGCAGCTTGGGTGACAGAACCATCTACGAGCAGTACTTC. It yields the protein CASSLGDRTIYEQYF.